These T cell receptor beta chains were read from a single sample in a study of OX40 agonist ivuxolimab in advanced cancers. Sequencing used immunoSEQ multiplex PCR; TCRdb keeps in-frame clones, though not all of them. The sample records approximately 22,000 clones, 84% being singletons. This specimen consisted of CD4+ or CD8+ T cells sorted from blood, obtained in a trial of the OX40 agonist ivuxolimab. The source is an adult with an advanced solid tumor such as melanoma, head and neck, liver or kidney cancer. The CDR3 runs from the conserved cysteine through the conserved F or W. D genes are given only for firm matches. Size values are once, few and many counts, or a class for expanded clones, and some rows have none.

j_gene | v_gene | abundance | d_gene | CDR3aa | CDR3nt
TRBJ2-7 | TRBV7-9 | - | TRBD1 | CASSLGNRGSGEQYF | TGTGCCAGCAGCTTAGGAAACAGGGGATCGGGCGAGCAGTACTTC
TRBJ2-1 | TRBV28 | - | - | CASRYRGGGSYNEQFF | TGTGCCAGCAGATACAGGGGCGGGGGCTCCTACAATGAGCAGTTCTTC
TRBJ2-7 | TRBV5-4 | - | TRBD2 | CASSLVTGGPYEQYF | TGTGCCAGCAGCTTGGTTACGGGAGGGCCATACGAGCAGTACTTC
TRBJ2-1 | TRBV13 | few | - | CASSPRDEQFF | TGTGCCAGCAGCCCAAGGGATGAGCAGTTCTTC
TRBJ2-5 | TRBV14 | - | TRBD2 | CASSRRTSTLETQYF | TGTGCCAGCAGCCGACGGACTAGCACATTAGAGACCCAGTACTTC
TRBJ2-7 | TRBV4-2 | - | TRBD2 | CASSQEGLAGTHEQYF | TGTGCCAGCAGCCAAGAAGGGCTAGCGGGAACCCACGAGCAGTACTTC
TRBJ1-2 | TRBV2 | - | - | CARTAQANYGYTF | TGTGCCAGAACCGCCCAGGCCAACTATGGCTACACCTTC
TRBJ1-5 | TRBV30 | - | - | CAWSDTTGPFLAPSQPQHF | TGTGCCTGGAGTGACACGACGGGACCATTTCTTGCCCCCAGTCAGCCCCAGCATTTT
TRBJ2-5 | TRBV2 | few | - | CASGIHRDIGQETQYF | TGTGCCAGCGGGATACACAGGGATATAGGTCAAGAGACCCAGTACTTC
TRBJ1-1 | TRBV27 | - | - | CASSLWENTEAFF | TGTGCCAGCAGTTTGTGGGAGAACACTGAAGCTTTCTTT
TRBJ2-7 | TRBV27 | - | - | CASSLAGGTTYEQYF | TGTGCCAGCAGTTTAGCCGGGGGAACGACCTACGAGCAGTACTTC
TRBJ2-1 | TRBV9 | - | - | CASSVFDEQFF | TGTGCCAGCAGCGTATTCGATGAGCAGTTCTTC
TRBJ2-7 | TRBV25-1 | - | - | CASSFRTNEQYF | TGTGCCAGCAGTTTCAGGACTAACGAGCAGTACTTC
TRBJ1-5 | TRBV19 | - | - | CASSIVPRQGKHF | TGTGCCAGTAGTATAGTCCCACGGCAGGGGAAGCATTTT
TRBJ2-7 | TRBV4-1 | once | TRBD2 | CASSFGTSGTYEQYF | TGCGCCAGCAGCTTTGGGACTAGCGGGACTTACGAGCAGTACTTC
TRBJ2-7 | TRBV30 | once | - | CAWSTPTPLHEQYF | TGTGCCTGGAGTACTCCAACCCCCCTCCACGAGCAGTACTTC
TRBJ2-3 | TRBV25-1 | - | - | CASSVAGSATQYF | TGTGCCAGCAGTGTGGCTGGCAGCGCTACGCAGTATTTT
TRBJ2-1 | TRBV7-8 | - | TRBD2 | CASSFYRTSWNDNEQFF | TGTGCCAGCAGCTTCTATCGGACTAGTTGGAATGACAATGAGCAGTTCTTC
TRBJ2-1 | TRBV10-3 | many | TRBD2 | CAISYPPGLAAVNYNEQFF | TGTGCCATCAGTTACCCCCCGGGACTAGCCGCCGTGAACTACAATGAGCAGTTCTTC
TRBJ1-1 | TRBV5-1 | - | - | CASSIGPPGTEAFF | TGCGCCAGCAGCATTGGTCCTCCCGGGACGGAAGCTTTCTTT
TRBJ1-4 | TRBV2 | - | - | CASTPRRLNEKLFF | TGTGCCAGCACCCCCAGGAGACTGAATGAAAAACTGTTTTTT
TRBJ2-1 | TRBV27 | - | TRBD2 | CASSFYSGDNEQFF | TGTGCCAGCAGTTTTTACAGCGGGGACAATGAGCAGTTCTTC
TRBJ2-2 | TRBV5-4 | - | - | CASSPGGPGELFF | TGTGCCAGCAGCCCCGGTGGGCCCGGGGAGCTGTTTTTT
TRBJ1-2 | TRBV5-1 | - | - | CASRNGTWRYGYTF | TGCGCCAGCAGAAATGGGACTTGGAGGTATGGCTACACCTTC
TRBJ2-2 | TRBV11-1 | once | TRBD2 | CASSSGGREFYTGELFF | TGTGCCAGCAGCTCGGGGGGGCGGGAGTTTTACACCGGGGAGCTGTTTTTT
TRBJ2-7 | TRBV5-3 | - | TRBD2 | CARSHAGGSFIYEQYF | TGTGCCAGAAGCCATGCGGGCGGGAGTTTTATCTACGAGCAGTACTTC
TRBJ2-5 | TRBV28 | - | TRBD1 | CASSSGTGVGIQETQYF | TGTGCCAGCAGCTCCGGGACAGGGGTGGGGATTCAAGAGACCCAGTACTTC
TRBJ1-1 | TRBV7-9 | - | - | CASSLRPGENTEAFF | TGTGCCAGCAGCCTCCGTCCCGGGGAGAACACTGAAGCTTTCTTT
TRBJ2-2 | TRBV7-3 | - | - | CASSPGGQLFNTGELFF | TGTGCCAGCAGCCCCGGAGGACAGCTTTTTAACACCGGGGAGCTGTTTTTT
TRBJ2-3 | TRBV2 | - | - | CASSESTTEGRDTQYF | TGTGCCAGCAGTGAATCAACTACCGAGGGTCGGGATACGCAGTATTTT
TRBJ1-1 | TRBV5-1 | - | - | CASSLGQANEAFF | TGCGCCAGCAGCTTGGGACAGGCGAATGAAGCTTTCTTT
TRBJ2-1 | TRBV7-8 | - | - | CASSFGNWRENEQFF | TGTGCCAGCAGCTTCGGGAACTGGAGAGAGAATGAGCAGTTCTTC
TRBJ2-1 | TRBV5-1 | - | TRBD2 | CASSYLAGGLPEQFF | TGCGCCAGCAGCTACCTAGCGGGAGGGCTCCCTGAGCAGTTCTTC
TRBJ2-7 | TRBV28 | - | - | CATHYFYEQYF | TGTGCCACCCACTATTTCTACGAGCAGTACTTC
TRBJ1-4 | TRBV7-8 | - | - | CASSLGQSYEKLFF | TGTGCCAGCAGCTTAGGACAGTCGTATGAAAAACTGTTTTTT
TRBJ2-1 | TRBV27 | - | - | CASSFLPPNEQFF | TGTGCCAGCAGTTTTCTACCGCCCAATGAGCAGTTCTTC
TRBJ1-5 | TRBV5-6 | few | - | CASSFSTGGNQPQHF | TGTGCCAGCAGCTTCTCGACAGGCGGCAATCAGCCCCAGCATTTT
TRBJ2-7 | TRBV6-1 | - | - | CASSEVPGTYEQYF | TGTGCCAGCAGTGAAGTTCCAGGTACCTACGAGCAGTACTTC
TRBJ2-3 | TRBV6-4 | medium-sized | - | CASSDGSGHTDTQYF | TGTGCCAGCAGTGACGGGTCGGGCCACACAGATACGCAGTATTTT
TRBJ2-7 | TRBV28 | - | - | CASSQDVSSYEQYF | TGTGCCAGCAGTCAGGACGTAAGCTCCTACGAGCAGTACTTC
TRBJ2-3 | TRBV27 | once | - | CASSLWGDTQYF | TGTGCCAGCAGTTTATGGGGGGATACGCAGTATTTT
TRBJ2-7 | TRBV28 | - | - | CASSDPVSYEQYF | TGTGCCAGCAGTGATCCCGTTTCCTACGAGCAGTACTTC
TRBJ1-4 | TRBV6-5 | - | TRBD1 | CASSYGSGGVNEKLFF | TGTGCCAGCAGTTACGGGTCAGGGGGGGTTAATGAAAAACTGTTTTTT
TRBJ1-1 | TRBV11-3 | - | - | CASSLVAGVTEAFF | TGTGCCAGCAGCTTGGTAGCTGGGGTCACTGAAGCTTTCTTT
TRBJ2-5 | TRBV10-3 | - | TRBD1 | CAISVRGMSGTQYF | TGTGCCATCAGTGTCAGGGGGATGTCCGGGACCCAGTACTTC
TRBJ1-2 | TRBV5-1 | - | - | CASTRAGDGYTF | TGCGCCAGCACGAGGGCCGGTGATGGCTACACCTTC
TRBJ2-1 | TRBV27 | once | TRBD2 | CASRSGTSGRGEQFF | TGTGCCAGCAGATCCGGGACTAGCGGGAGAGGTGAGCAGTTCTTC
TRBJ1-2 | TRBV27 | - | TRBD1 | CASSQGQGARNYGYTF | TGTGCCAGCAGTCAGGGACAGGGGGCGCGAAACTATGGCTACACCTTC
TRBJ2-7 | TRBV28 | - | - | CASMYPGTEAGYEQYF | TGTGCCAGCATGTACCCCGGGACTGAGGCTGGGTACGAGCAGTACTTC
TRBJ2-7 | TRBV19 | - | - | CASSIVTGNHEQYF | TGTGCCAGTAGTATAGTAACGGGGAACCACGAGCAGTACTTC
TRBJ2-3 | TRBV12-5 | - | TRBD2 | CASGLRLAGADTQYF | TGTGCTAGTGGTTTGAGACTAGCGGGAGCAGATACGCAGTATTTT
TRBJ2-2 | TRBV6-5 | few | - | CASSYEWGLGGELFF | TGTGCCAGCAGTTATGAGTGGGGGCTCGGCGGGGAGCTGTTTTTT
TRBJ2-5 | TRBV7-2 | - | - | CASSLGGRQETQYF | TGTGCCAGCAGCTTGGGGGGACGGCAAGAGACCCAGTACTTC
TRBJ2-7 | TRBV4-1 | - | - | CASSHTTGRQSYEQYF | TGCGCCAGCAGCCACACCACCGGGCGGCAGTCCTACGAGCAGTACTTC
TRBJ2-7 | TRBV4-1 | - | - | CASSRGSFDEQYF | TGCGCCAGCAGCCGGGGAAGTTTTGATGAGCAGTACTTC
TRBJ2-5 | TRBV7-9 | few | TRBD1 | CASSPPDRGRETQYF | TGTGCCAGCAGCCCCCCCGACAGGGGGAGGGAGACCCAGTACTTC
TRBJ2-1 | TRBV14 | - | TRBD2 | CASSKDGAARMGGSEFF | TGTGCCAGCAGCAAGGACGGCGCGGCGCGTATGGGAGGGTCGGAGTTCTTC
TRBJ2-2 | TRBV10-1 | - | - | CASSEGQSTGELFF | TGCGCCAGCAGTGAGGGACAGTCCACCGGGGAGCTGTTTTTT
TRBJ2-2 | TRBV11-2 | - | - | CASRLNGGSHRGAVF | TGTGCCAGCAGATTAAACGGGGGATCACACCGGGGAGCTGTTTTT